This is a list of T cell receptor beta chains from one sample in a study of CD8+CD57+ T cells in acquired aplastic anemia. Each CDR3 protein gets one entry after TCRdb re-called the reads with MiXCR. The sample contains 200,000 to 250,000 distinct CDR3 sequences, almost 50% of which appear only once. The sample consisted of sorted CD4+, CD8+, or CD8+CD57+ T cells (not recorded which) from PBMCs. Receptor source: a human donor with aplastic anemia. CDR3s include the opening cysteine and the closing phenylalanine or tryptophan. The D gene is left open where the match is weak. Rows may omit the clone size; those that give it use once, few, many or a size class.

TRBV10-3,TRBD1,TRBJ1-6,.,CAISESGQPYSPLHF,TGTGCCATCAGTGAGTCGGGACAGCCCTATTCACCCCTCCACTTT
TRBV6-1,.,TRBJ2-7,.,CASSDRKAPREYEQYF,TGTGCCAGCAGTGATAGAAAGGCGCCAAGAGAGTACGAGCAGTACTTC
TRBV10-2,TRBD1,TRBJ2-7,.,CASSGTGVEQYF,TGCGCCAGCAGCGGGACAGGGGTCGAGCAGTACTTC
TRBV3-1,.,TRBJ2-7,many,CASSQGAGFYF,TGTGCCAGCAGCCAAGGGGCCGGGTTTTACTTC
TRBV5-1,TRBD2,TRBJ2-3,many,CASSLGSGGTDTQYF,TGCGCCAGCAGCTTGGGAAGCGGGGGGACAGATACGCAGTATTTT
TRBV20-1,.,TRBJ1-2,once,CSARSAESGGYTF,TGCAGTGCTAGATCCGCCGAGTCGGGTGGCTACACCTTC
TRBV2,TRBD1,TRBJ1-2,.,CASTYRGYEYGYTF,TGTGCCAGCACGTACAGGGGGTACGAATATGGCTACACCTTC
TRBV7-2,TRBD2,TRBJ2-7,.,CASSQGLAGYEQYF,TGTGCCAGCAGCCAAGGGCTAGCGGGCTACGAGCAGTACTTC
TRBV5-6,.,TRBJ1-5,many,CASSLWDGDSNQPQHF,TGTGCCAGCAGCTTGTGGGACGGCGATAGCAATCAGCCCCAGCATTTT
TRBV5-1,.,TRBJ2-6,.,CASSPEGSGANVLTF,TGCGCCAGCAGCCCGGAGGGTTCTGGGGCCAACGTCCTGACTTTC
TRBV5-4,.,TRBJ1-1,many,CASSFRVRGFGATEAFF,TGTGCCAGCAGCTTTCGTGTGCGGGGTTTCGGAGCGACTGAAGCTTTCTTT
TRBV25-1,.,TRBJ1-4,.,CASCVLLCQQPTHREKLFF,.
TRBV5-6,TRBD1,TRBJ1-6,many,CASRYRGLNSPLHF,TGTGCCAGCAGGTACAGGGGGCTTAATTCACCCCTCCACTTT
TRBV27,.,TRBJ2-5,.,CASSPTPPGGWNQETQYF,TGTGCCAGCAGTCCCACCCCCCCGGGGGGCTGGAACCAAGAGACCCAGTACTTC
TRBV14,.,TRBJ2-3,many,CASSQAGTLYF,TGTGCCAGCAGCCAAGCGGGGACTCTGTATTTT
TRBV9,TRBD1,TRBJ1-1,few,CASSVPQRGQFRMNTEAFF,TGTGCCAGCAGCGTTCCTCAACGGGGACAGTTTCGTATGAACACTGAAGCTTTCTTT
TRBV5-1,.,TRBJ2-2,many,CASSPDLTGELFF,TGCGCCAGCAGCCCGGACCTCACCGGGGAGCTGTTTTTT
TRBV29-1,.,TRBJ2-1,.,CSADTGSDNEQFF,TGCAGCGCTGATACAGGGTCGGACAATGAGCAGTTCTTC
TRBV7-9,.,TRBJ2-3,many,CASRKRAGREVVDTQYF,TGTGCCAGCAGAAAGAGGGCCGGGAGAGAGGTGGTGGATACGCAGTATTTT
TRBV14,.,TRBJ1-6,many,CASSRFGGYNSPLHF,TGTGCCAGCAGCCGGTTCGGGGGGTATAATTCACCCCTCCACTTT
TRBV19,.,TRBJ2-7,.,CASSIIRVGEQYF,TGTGCCAGTAGTATCATCAGGGTAGGGGAGCAGTACTTC
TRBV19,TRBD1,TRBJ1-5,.,CASKKGDRGDQPQHF,TGTGCCAGTAAAAAGGGGGACAGGGGTGATCAGCCCCAGCATTTT
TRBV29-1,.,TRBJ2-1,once,CSASPSGGRNEQFF,TGCAGTGCTAGTCCATCGGGGGGCCGCAATGAGCAGTTCTTC
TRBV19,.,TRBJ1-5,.,CASSIRLSESQPQHF,TGTGCCAGTAGTATAAGACTATCGGAGAGTCAGCCCCAGCATTTT
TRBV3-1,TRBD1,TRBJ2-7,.,CASSLSEDRGLYEQYF,TGTGCCAGCAGCCTTTCCGAGGACAGGGGGCTCTACGAGCAGTACTTC
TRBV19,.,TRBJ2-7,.,CASSQQGGAYPYEQYF,TGTGCCAGTAGTCAACAGGGGGGGGCATACCCCTACGAGCAGTACTTC
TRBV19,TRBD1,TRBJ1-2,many,CASTADRGDYGYTF,TGTGCCAGTACTGCGGACAGGGGAGACTATGGCTACACCTTC
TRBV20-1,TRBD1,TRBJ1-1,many,CSAQKRTGQNTEAFF,TGCAGTGCTCAAAAAAGGACAGGGCAGAACACTGAAGCTTTCTTT
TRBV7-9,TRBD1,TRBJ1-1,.,CASSPGQEDEAFF,TGTGCCAGCAGTCCGGGACAGGAAGATGAAGCTTTCTTT
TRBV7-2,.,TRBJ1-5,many,CASSGGLSQPQHF,TGTGCCAGCTCGGGGGGGTTAAGTCAGCCCCAGCATTTT
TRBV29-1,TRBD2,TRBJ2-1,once,CSVSKRGVGNEQFF,TGCAGCGTTAGTAAGCGGGGGGTCGGCAATGAGCAGTTCTTC
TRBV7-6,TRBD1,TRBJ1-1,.,CASSSKDRALNTEAFF,TGTGCCAGCAGCTCCAAGGACAGGGCCCTGAACACTGAAGCTTTCTTT
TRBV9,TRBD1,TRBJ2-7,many,CASSVRAGGRYEQYF,TGTGCCAGCAGCGTAAGGGCAGGGGGTAGGTACGAGCAGTACTTC
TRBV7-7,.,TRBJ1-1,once,CASSPDLNTEAFF,TGTGCCAGCAGCCCCGATCTGAACACTGAAGCTTTCTTT
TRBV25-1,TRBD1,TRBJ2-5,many,CASTYQGEETQYF,TGTGCCAGCACCTACCAGGGGGAAGAGACCCAGTACTTC
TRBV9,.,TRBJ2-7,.,CASSPRVTDYEQYF,TGTGCCAGCAGCCCAAGAGTGACAGACTACGAGCAGTACTTC
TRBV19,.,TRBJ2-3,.,CASSWGSSTDTQYF,TGTGCCAGTAGTTGGGGGTCTAGCACAGATACGCAGTATTTT
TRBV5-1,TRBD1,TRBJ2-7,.,CASSQYGTESSYEQYF,TGCGCCAGCAGCCAGTACGGGACAGAAAGCTCCTACGAGCAGTACTTC
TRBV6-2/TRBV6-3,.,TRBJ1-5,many,CASSLPGPRGQPQHF,TGTGCCAGCAGTTTACCGGGACCAAGGGGCCAGCCCCAGCATTTT
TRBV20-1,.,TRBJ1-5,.,CSAGEMANQRQHF,TGCAGTGCGGGGGAAATGGCCAACCAGCGCCAGCATTTT
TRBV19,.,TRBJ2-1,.,CASSLSLLVGNEQFF,TGTGCCAGCAGCCTCTCGCTCCTGGTCGGCAATGAGCAGTTCTTC
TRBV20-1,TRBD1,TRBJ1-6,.,CSAARQGRNSPLHF,TGCAGTGCTGCCCGACAGGGACGTAATTCACCCCTCCACTTT
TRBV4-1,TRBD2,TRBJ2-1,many,CASSQDWRGIYNEQFF,TGCGCCAGCAGCCAAGATTGGCGGGGGATATACAATGAGCAGTTCTTC
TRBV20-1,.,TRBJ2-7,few,CSARDTGGRLANEQYF,TGCAGTGCTAGAGATACTGGTGGACGGCTGGCCAACGAGCAGTACTTC
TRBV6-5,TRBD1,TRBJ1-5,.,CASTDRVGQPQHF,TGTGCCAGCACCGACAGGGTCGGCCAGCCCCAGCATTTT
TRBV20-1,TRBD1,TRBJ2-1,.,CSVATGGSSYNEQFF,TGCAGTGTTGCAACAGGGGGTAGCTCCTACAATGAGCAGTTCTTC
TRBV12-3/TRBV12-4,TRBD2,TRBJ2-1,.,CASSRRLAGGSYNEQFF,TGTGCCAGCAGCCGCCGCCTCGCGGGGGGCTCCTACAATGAGCAGTTCTTC
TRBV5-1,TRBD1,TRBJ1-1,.,CASSFGQGYLNTEALF,TGCGCCAGCAGCTTCGGACAGGGCTATTTGAACACTGAAGCTCTCTTT
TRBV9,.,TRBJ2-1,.,CASSVMTGSGEQFF,TGTGCCAGCAGCGTAATGACCGGGTCTGGTGAGCAGTTCTTC
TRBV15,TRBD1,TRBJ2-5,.,CATSRAGGLLSGGNQETQYF,TGTGCCACCAGCAGGGCTGGGGGGCTTCTGTCAGGGGGCAACCAAGAGACCCAGTACTTC